Each of the 19 T cell receptor beta chains below was sequenced from the same sample in a study of shared clonotypes between healthy human individuals. Clones were read by immunoSEQ multiplex PCR, and TCRdb kept only the in-frame ones, dropping some. The sample holds approximately 2.1 million clones, approximately 95% seen once. Sequencing used naive CD4+ T cells from PBMCs. Indicated subset: CD45RA+ positively selected. The source is a man aged 18-30 years in good health. Some clones in this sample may be carry-over from other donors' samples.

This clone has a single count. The J gene is TRBJ1-2, the V gene TRBV7-9; D gene ambiguous. V was pared by 3 bases and J by 2 bases, with 13 bases between. The CDR3 spans 15 residues. From germline, CDR1 is SEHNR and CDR2 FQNEAQ (reference sequence). In nucleotides, the CDR3 is TGTGCCAGCAGCTTTTCCGGGTCGAGGAACTATGGCTACACCTTC. Translation: CASSFSGSRNYGYTF.

The chain joins TRBV5-1 to TRBJ2-3; D gene unclear. Germline V gives CDR1 SGHRS, CDR2 YFSETQ. V shed 7 bases and J shed 3 bases, with 21 bases lying between them. The CDR3 spans 16 residues. CDR3 nucleotide sequence: TGCGCCAGCTCCCTGGGCCAACTCAAGGGTACAGATACGCAGTATTTT. It translates to CASSLGQLKGTDTQYF.

The chain couples TRBV5-6 to TRBJ2-1; D is unclear. The CDR3 length is 18 residues. The germline V and J ends were trimmed by 3 bases and 1 base, with 20 bases remaining between them. The V gene's germline CDR1 is SGHDT and CDR2 YYEEEE. The chain's CDR3 is CASSSLPRRQPSYNEQFF. The CDR3 coding sequence is TGTGCCAGCAGCTCACTCCCGCGCCGACAACCTTCCTACAATGAGCAGTTCTTC.

The chain couples TRBV27 to TRBJ1-1, with a possible D match to TRBD1 (5 bases). The germline CDR1 and CDR2 sequences are MNHEY and SMNVEV (reference sequence). CDR3 length equals 15 residues. V dropped 5 bases and J dropped 1 base, with 14 bases sitting between them. The DNA for the CDR3 is TGTGCCAGCAGTCTAAGGGGAGGGGCGAACACTGAAGCTTTCTTT. As protein: CASSLRGGANTEAFF.

The V and J genes are TRBV5-4 and TRBJ2-7; 8 bases are a match to TRBD2. V lost 4 bases, J lost 2 bases, and 5 bases stayed unmatched. Germline V lookup: CDR1 SGHNT, CDR2 YYREEE (reference sequence). The CDR3 totals 14 residues. Written as DNA, the CDR3 is TGTGCCAGCAGCCGGGGGGGCGGACCCTACGAGCAGTACTTC. Encoded protein: CASSRGGGPYEQYF.

This rearrangement joins TRBV5-6 to TRBJ2-7; 10 bases agree with TRBD2. Germline loops: CDR1 SGHDT, CDR2 YYEEEE. Losses at the gene ends were 2 bases for V and 13 bases for J; bases not matched to a gene: 9. The CDR3 runs to 13 residues. CDR3 sequence (DNA): TGTGCCAGCAGCTTTGAGGCTAGCGGGAGTGGTTACTTC. As protein: CASSFEASGSGYF.

The gene calls are TRBV10-1 and TRBJ1-1; D uncertain. CDR1 WNHNN and CDR2 SYGVQD come from the germline V gene (reference sequence). V lost 0 bases to trimming and J lost 4 bases, with 9 bases between them. This CDR3 contains 14 residues. CDR3 residues: CASSESLGSTEAFF. The CDR3 nucleotides read TGCGCCAGCAGTGAGTCGTTGGGATCCACTGAAGCTTTCTTT.

This clone showed up just once. The chain combines TRBV10-3 with TRBJ1-2; no reliable D call. The CDR3 runs 15 residues. Trimming took 6 bases from V and 1 from J, leaving 15 bases between them. Germline loops: CDR1 ENHRY, CDR2 SYGVKD. As DNA, the CDR3 is TGTGCCATCAGCGACCCTGAATCGGGTAACTATGGCTACACCTTC. It translates to CAISDPESGNYGYTF.

The J gene is TRBJ2-3, the V gene TRBV18; TRBD2 might be the D (6 bases). This CDR3 region has 14 residues. CDR1 and CDR2 from the germline V gene are KGHSH and LQKENI. Trimming removed 4 bases at V and 0 bases at J, with 8 bases between. Here the CDR3 DNA reads TGTGCCAGCTCACGGGAGGTTAGCACAGATACGCAGTATTTT. Residues: CASSREVSTDTQYF.

This clone was picked up one time. This rearrangement joins TRBV20-1 to TRBJ2-7, with D possibly matching TRBD2 (5 bases). In germline, CDR1 is DFQATT, CDR2 SNEGSKA (reference sequence). CDR3 length: 11 residues. Trimming shortened V by 6 bases and J by 6 bases, and 12 bases separated the two germline ends. CDR3 nucleotides: TGCAGTGCCCAGACGGGATTCGAGCAGTACTTC. Translated: CSAQTGFEQYF.

V gene TRBV7-2 combines with J gene TRBJ1-2, with D unclear. CDR1 SGHTA and CDR2 FQGNSA come from the germline V gene. V dropped 2 bases and J dropped 0 bases, with 10 bases sitting between them. The CDR3 has 15 residues. The CDR3 protein is CASSLLWDANYGYTF. The CDR3 DNA follows: TGTGCCAGCAGCTTATTGTGGGATGCTAACTATGGCTACACCTTC. Full variable domain (remainder filled in from reference TRBV7-2 and TRBJ1-2): GAGVSQSPSNKVTEKGKDVELRCDPISGHTALYWYRQSLGQGLEFLIYFQGNSAPDKSGLPSDRFSAERTGGSVSTLTIQRTQQEDSAVYLCASSLLWDANYGYTFGSGTRLTVV.

V gene TRBV6-1 combines with J gene TRBJ1-3; D unresolved. This CDR3 is 16 amino acids long. The V gene's germline CDR1 is MNHNS and CDR2 SASEGT. Trimming removed 0 bases from V and 0 bases from J, with 9 bases in between. The CDR3 sequence: CASSEAHGGSGNTIYF. The CDR3, as DNA: TGTGCCAGCAGTGAAGCTCACGGAGGCTCTGGAAACACCATATATTTT.

The V and J genes are TRBV4-1 and TRBJ2-5, with D unresolved. V lost 2 bases and J lost 5, with 12 bases in between. Germline lookup yields CDR1 MGHRA and CDR2 YSYEKL. This CDR3 has 14 amino acids. Written as DNA, the CDR3 is TGCGCCAGCAGCCAAACGGGTGCCGGGGAGACCCAGTACTTC. Protein sequence: CASSQTGAGETQYF.

Remarks on this clone: The same CDR3 arises from other DNA sequences in this sample as well. The chain recombines TRBV5-1 with TRBJ2-2, with unresolved D. V was clipped by 3 bases and J by 3 bases, with 6 bases between them. Germline V gene lookup returns CDR1 SGHRS and CDR2 YFSETQ. This CDR3 has 13 amino acids. For the CDR3, the DNA is TGCGCCAGCAGCTCGTTGTACACCGGGGAGCTGTTTTTT. This gives the protein CASSSLYTGELFF. Using reference TRBV5-1 and TRBJ2-2 for the parts outside the CDR3, the full variable domain is KAGVTQTPRYLIKTRGQQVTLSCSPISGHRSVSWYQQTPGQGLQFLFEYFSETQRNKGNFPGRFSGRQFSNSRSEMNVSTLELGDSALYLCASSSLYTGELFFGEGSRLTVL.

A single count supports this clone. The chain combines TRBV28 with TRBJ1-5; D remains unclear. Germline CDR1 is MDHEN and CDR2 is SYDVKM. V lost 1 base to trimming and J lost 3 bases, with 10 bases between them. The CDR3 sequence is 15 residues long. CDR3 coding DNA: TGTGCCAGCAGTTTATACGGGGAGGTCAATCAGCCCCAGCATTTT. Translated, it gives CASSLYGEVNQPQHF.

This clone has just a few counts. At the DNA level, this CDR3 is encoded by other sequences in the same sample as well. The chain joins TRBV7-3 to TRBJ2-7; 14 bases are a match to TRBD2. This CDR3 region has 15 residues. Trimming took 5 bases from V and 3 from J; bases not matched to a gene: 3. Germline V gene lookup returns CDR1 SGHTA and CDR2 FQGTGA. The DNA for the CDR3 is TGTGCCAGCAGCCTGGGACTAGCGGGAGTCTACGAGCAGTACTTC. Its translation: CASSLGLAGVYEQYF.

The genes are TRBV4-3 and TRBJ1-1; D ambiguous. The CDR3 covers 15 residues. Trimming took 4 bases from V and 3 from J, leaving 15 bases between them. The V gene's germline CDR1 is LGHNA and CDR2 YSLEER. DNA for the CDR3: TGCGCCAGCAGCCTTACCATCGATGGGGACACTGAAGCTTTCTTT. Its translation is CASSLTIDGDTEAFF.

The chain is built from TRBV27 and TRBJ2-7; D might be TRBD2 (6 bases). CDR1 and CDR2 (germline): MNHEY, SMNVEV (reference sequence). V lost 1 base, J lost 1 base, and 11 bases lay in between. The CDR3 has 15 residues. DNA of the CDR3: TGTGCCAGCAGTTTATTGGGACTTTCTTCCTACGAGCAGTACTTC. Translated: CASSLLGLSSYEQYF.

In nucleotides, the CDR3 is TGTGCCAGCACGTGGGGCAGGCACCAAGAGACCCAGTACTTC. This sequence encodes CASTWGRHQETQYF. The V call is TRBV2, the J call TRBJ2-5; TRBD1 is a possible D gene (5 bases). CDR1 is SNHLY and CDR2 is FYNNEI in the germline V gene. Trimming cost V 7 bases and J 0 bases, with 12 bases left between them. The CDR3 loop spans 14 amino acids.